This is a list of T cell receptor beta chains from one sample in a study of cytomegalovirus exposure and HLA in healthy donors. This table comes from immunoSEQ multiplex PCR, and its TCRdb copy is limited to in-frame clones, with some not included. The data show about 100,000 clones, with approximately 72% seen just once and 7% to 9% held by the top ten. The sequenced sample was PBMCs. The receptors here all came from a middle-aged man in good health and CMV-seropositive. Both conserved end residues are part of each CDR3. The order of the fields is clone size, V gene, J gene, D gene, CDR3 DNA, CDR3 protein. D genes are given only for firm matches. Expanded clones are given a class, and other clones once, few, many or no size at all.

.	TRBV9	TRBJ2-3	TRBD1	TGTGCCAGCAGTTCGGGACAGGGGTCAGATACGCAGTATTTT	CASSSGQGSDTQYF
.	TRBV7-9	TRBJ1-5	.	TGTTCCAGCAGCTTAGAAGGGGTGTATAGCAATCAGCCCCAGCATTTT	CSSSLEGVYSNQPQHF
.	TRBV28	TRBJ2-2	TRBD2	TGTGCCAGCAGCCCCGGGACTAGCACGACCGGGGAGCTGTTTTTT	CASSPGTSTTGELFF
.	TRBV5-6	TRBJ2-1	TRBD2	TGTGCCAGCAGCCCTAGAATCCCACTAGCGGGAGATCTCTACAATGAGCAGTTCTTC	CASSPRIPLAGDLYNEQFF
.	TRBV13	TRBJ1-1	.	TGTGCCTTACGCAGGTTTAACACTGAAGCTTTCTTT	CALRRFNTEAFF
once	TRBV7-6	TRBJ2-1	TRBD2	TGTGCCAGCAGCTCTCGACTAGCGGGGTACAATGAGCAGTTCTTC	CASSSRLAGYNEQFF
.	TRBV5-1	TRBJ2-7	TRBD1	TGCGCCAGCAGCCCCAGAGGAGGACAGGGGTCCTACGAGCAGTACTTC	CASSPRGGQGSYEQYF
few	TRBV7-9	TRBJ1-4	.	TGTGCCAGCAGCTTAGTCCTCGGCGGGTACGAAAAACTGTTTTTT	CASSLVLGGYEKLFF
.	TRBV25-1	TRBJ1-2	TRBD1	TGTGCCAGCAGCGACCCCGGACAGGCCTATGGCTACACCTTC	CASSDPGQAYGYTF
.	TRBV5-1	TRBJ2-7	.	TGCGCCAGCAGCCCGGGGGCAGCGGGACAAGGTAGCGAGCAGTACTTC	CASSPGAAGQGSEQYF
few	TRBV15	TRBJ1-4	TRBD1	TGTGCCACCAGCGGACAGGCCCTTAATGAAAAACTGTTTTTT	CATSGQALNEKLFF
.	TRBV28	TRBJ2-7	TRBD2	TGTGCCAGCTCACCTAGCGGGAGGGTAAACGAGCAGTACTTC	CASSPSGRVNEQYF
.	TRBV6-6	TRBJ1-2	.	TGTGCCAGCAGTTACACATCGGGAGGCTCTGGCTACACCTTC	CASSYTSGGSGYTF
.	TRBV7-9	TRBJ2-7	TRBD1	TGTGCCAGCAGCCAGTCGGGACAGGGGGCATACGAGCAGTACTTC	CASSQSGQGAYEQYF
.	TRBV12-5	TRBJ1-5	.	TGTGCTAGTGGTTTGATTGGGAGCGGGGAGTTCCGTAGCAATCAGCCCCAGCATTTT	CASGLIGSGEFRSNQPQHF
.	TRBV7-2	TRBJ1-3	TRBD1	TGTGCCAGCAGCTTAGCGGGGACAGCCCAGGGTGGAAACACCATATATTTT	CASSLAGTAQGGNTIYF
.	TRBV14	TRBJ2-7	.	TGTGCCAGCAGCCCGCTCGCCGGGACAACGGCGGACGAGCAGTACTTC	CASSPLAGTTADEQYF
.	TRBV11-3	TRBJ2-2	TRBD1	TGTGCCAGCAGCCAAGGGACAGGAGGTTTTCAGGATCCGAACACCGGGGAGCTGTTTTTT	CASSQGTGGFQDPNTGELFF
.	TRBV11-2	TRBJ1-2	.	TGTGCCAGCAGCTTAGATTGGGCCGCCGAGTATGGCTACACCTTC	CASSLDWAAEYGYTF
.	TRBV11-2	TRBJ2-5	TRBD2	TGTGCCAGCACCCGCGGGACTAAGGAAGAGACCCAGTACTTC	CASTRGTKEETQYF
.	TRBV11-2	TRBJ2-4	TRBD2	TGTGCCAGCAGCCCTCGGACTAGCGGGAGCATTCAGTACTTC	CASSPRTSGSIQYF
few	TRBV5-1	TRBJ1-2	TRBD1	TGCGCCAGCAGCTGGGGAATTGAGGGGGCTGGTGGCTACACCTTC	CASSWGIEGAGGYTF
.	TRBV7-2	TRBJ2-1	TRBD2	TGTGCCAGCAGCCTCGATAGCGGGGGGGGAAATGAGCAGTTCTTC	CASSLDSGGGNEQFF
.	TRBV7-2	TRBJ2-5	TRBD2	TGTGCCAGCAGCCCAGGACTAGCGGGGGGGTGGGAGACCCAGTACTTC	CASSPGLAGGWETQYF
.	TRBV15	TRBJ2-7	TRBD2	TGTGCCACCAGCTTACAGGGTGGCCTAGCGGGAGGGCCGGGGTACGAGCAGTACTTC	CATSLQGGLAGGPGYEQYF
few	TRBV7-6	TRBJ2-7	TRBD2	TGTGCCAGCAGCTTAGCGCGGGAGGGCTACGAGCAGTACTTC	CASSLAREGYEQYF
.	TRBV5-1	TRBJ2-2	.	TGCGCCAGCAGCTTGGCAGGTCGCTCCACCGGGGAGCTGTTTTTT	CASSLAGRSTGELFF
few	TRBV5-4	TRBJ2-1	TRBD1	TGTGCCAGCAGCCGGGGGCAGGGGGCGGTTCAGAATGAGCAGTTCTTC	CASSRGQGAVQNEQFF
.	TRBV7-9	TRBJ2-7	TRBD2	TGTGCCAGCAGCTTATCATCCGGGAGGGCGACCTACGAGCAGTACTTC	CASSLSSGRATYEQYF
.	TRBV28	TRBJ2-7	TRBD1	TGTGCCAGCAAATACCCCGGGACAGGGGAAAGGTCCTACGAGCAGTACTTC	CASKYPGTGERSYEQYF
.	TRBV7-9	TRBJ2-6	.	TGTGCCAGCAGCACTTCAGGGGCTGGGGCCAACGTCCTGACTTTC	CASSTSGAGANVLTF
.	TRBV18	TRBJ2-1	TRBD1	TGTGCCAGCTCACCAGCAGACAGGGGGGGGTACGATGAGCAGTTCTTC	CASSPADRGGYDEQFF
.	TRBV27	TRBJ2-6	.	TGTGCCAGCAGTACCTACTCTGGGGCCAACGTCCTGACTTTC	CASSTYSGANVLTF
.	TRBV9	TRBJ2-1	.	TGTGCCAGCAGCGCCGGGGGTAACTCCTACAATGAGCAGTTCTTC	CASSAGGNSYNEQFF
.	TRBV4-3	TRBJ2-2	TRBD2	TGCGCCAGCAGCCCTCTCGCGGGAGGCCTCACAGGGGAGCTGTTTTTT	CASSPLAGGLTGELFF
.	TRBV18	TRBJ2-2	.	TGTGCCAGCTCACCACCGGGGGGAGAAGGCACCGGGGAGCTGTTTTTT	CASSPPGGEGTGELFF
.	TRBV5-5	TRBJ2-7	.	TGTGCCAGCAGCCACATCGCGGTGGACGAGCAGTACTTC	CASSHIAVDEQYF
.	TRBV18	TRBJ1-5	.	TGTGCCAGCTCACCACGGCAGGTGACCAATCAGCCCCAGCATTTT	CASSPRQVTNQPQHF
.	TRBV28	TRBJ2-7	.	TGTGCCAGCAGCCCACAGAATACGGACGAGCAGTACTTC	CASSPQNTDEQYF
.	TRBV5-1	TRBJ1-5	.	TGCGCCAGCAGCCTTGGGGCGGGGGGCAATCAGCCCCAGCATTTT	CASSLGAGGNQPQHF
.	TRBV14	TRBJ1-4	TRBD1	TGTGCCAGCAGCCGGTGGGACAGGGGAAATGAAAAACTGTTTTTT	CASSRWDRGNEKLFF
.	TRBV5-4	TRBJ1-2	TRBD1	TGTGCCAGCAGCTTGGACAGGGGTATAGAGGGTGGCTACACCTTC	CASSLDRGIEGGYTF
once	TRBV6-6	TRBJ1-5	TRBD1	TGTGCCAGCAGTTACAGCTTGGACAGGGCAAATCAGCCCCAGCATTTT	CASSYSLDRANQPQHF
.	TRBV11-3	TRBJ2-1	.	TGTGCCAGCAGCTTGGGTCAGGGATCCTACAATGAGCAGTTCTTC	CASSLGQGSYNEQFF
.	TRBV14	TRBJ2-1	TRBD2	TGTGCCAGCAGCCCAAGCGCGGCTAGCGGGGTCTCCTACAATGAGCAGTTCTTC	CASSPSAASGVSYNEQFF
.	TRBV2	TRBJ1-4	.	TGTGCCAGCAGGGCAGGGATGGGAAATGAAAAACTGTTTTTT	CASRAGMGNEKLFF
.	TRBV25-1	TRBJ2-5	TRBD2	TGTGCCACTTCGGCGGGGGGGGCGGCTGAGACCCAGTACTTC	CATSAGGAAETQYF
.	TRBV7-3	TRBJ2-1	TRBD2	TGTGCCAGCAGCCCCGGACTAGCGGGGGGGCCAACCTACAATGAGCAGTTCTTC	CASSPGLAGGPTYNEQFF
.	TRBV7-9	TRBJ1-3	.	TGTGCCAGCGCGGTGGGGGGGTCTGGAAACACCATATATTTT	CASAVGGSGNTIYF
once	TRBV27	TRBJ2-5	TRBD1	TGTGCCAGCAGTTTCCTGGGACAGGGATCGAACCAGTACTTC	CASSFLGQGSNQYF
.	TRBV6-5	TRBJ1-6	.	TGTGCCAGCAGTTCGTCCTTAACTCCCCTCCACTTT	CASSSSLTPLHF
.	TRBV6-1	TRBJ2-7	TRBD2	TGTGCCAGCAGTGAACAGAAGCGGGAGCAGCAGTACTTC	CASSEQKREQQYF